These 30 T cell receptor beta chains originate from one sample sequenced in a study of early T cells in non-severe SARS-CoV-2 infection. TCRdb ran MiXCR on the 5' RACE reads and lists one entry per CDR3 protein. Of approximately 46,000 distinct CDR3 sequences listed, around 23% are singletons. Material: whole blood, obtained at baseline. These receptors were obtained from an adult who was a healthcare worker with PCR-confirmed SARS-CoV-2 infection or an uninfected control (not recorded which).

This chain uses TRBV7-9 with TRBJ2-3; no clear D. Germline V lookup: CDR1 SEHNR, CDR2 FQNEAQ (reference sequence). This CDR3 has 14 residues. The ends were cut back, 2 bases at V and 4 bases at J, with 10 bases in the middle. The CDR3 DNA reads TGTGCCAGCAGCTTAAATTCCGCTTCAGATACGCAGTATTTT. This sequence encodes CASSLNSASDTQYF.

CDR3: CASSVDPGSGDTQYF. For the CDR3, the DNA is TGTGCCAGCAGCGTAGATCCTGGGTCCGGAGATACGCAGTATTTT. V gene TRBV9 combines with J gene TRBJ2-3; no clear D gene. The germline V gene has CDR1 SGDLS and CDR2 YYNGEE. This CDR3 comprises 15 residues. V lost 0 bases to trimming and J lost 5 bases, with 13 bases between them.

V and J are TRBV6-2 or TRBV6-3 and TRBJ1-1; D call uncertain. Trimming stripped 2 bases from V and 1 base from J, with 14 bases between. Per germline, CDR1 MNHEY and CDR2 SVGEGT. The CDR3 extends over 16 amino acids. In DNA form, the CDR3 reads TGTGCCAGCAGTTACCCACCCTTGGACGGGAACACTGAAGCTTTCTTT. This translates into CASSYPPLDGNTEAFF.

The chain couples TRBV30 to TRBJ1-4, with D perhaps TRBD1 (5 bases). The CDR3 has 13 residues. Germline CDR1 and CDR2: GTSNPN and SVGIG (reference sequence). V lost 0 bases to trimming and J lost 7 bases, with 9 bases between them. CDR3 amino acids: CAWSVRQGEKLFF. CDR3 in DNA: TGTGCCTGGAGTGTAAGGCAGGGTGAAAAACTGTTTTTT.

The rearrangement uses TRBV5-1 and TRBJ1-5; D is undetermined. Germline assignment: CDR1 SGHRS and CDR2 YFSETQ. Trimming took 0 bases from V and 0 from J, leaving 7 bases between them. CDR3 length: 15 amino acids. The CDR3 DNA follows: TGCGCCAGCAGCTTGGGACCTTATAGCAATCAGCCCCAGCATTTT. Translated, it gives CASSLGPYSNQPQHF. The variable domain in full, with the rest retrieved from reference TRBV5-1 and TRBJ1-5, is KAGVTQTPRYLIKTRGQQVTLSCSPISGHRSVSWYQQTPGQGLQFLFEYFSETQRNKGNFPGRFSGRQFSNSRSEMNVSTLELGDSALYLCASSLGPYSNQPQHFGDGTRLSIL.

This chain uses TRBV4-3 with TRBJ1-1; TRBD1 might be the D (5 bases). V gave up 0 bases and J gave up 5 bases, with 13 bases separating them. The CDR3 is made up of 15 amino acids. The germline V gene has CDR1 LGHNA and CDR2 YSLEER. The CDR3 coding sequence is TGCGCCAGCAGCCAAGATCGCCAGGGACGAACTGAAGCTTTCTTT. It yields the protein CASSQDRQGRTEAFF.

J is TRBJ2-5 and V is TRBV10-3; D perhaps matches TRBD2 (6 bases). V was clipped by 4 bases and J by 1 base, with 13 bases between them. The CDR3 is made up of 15 amino acids. Germline V gives CDR1 ENHRY, CDR2 SYGVKD. The CDR3 reads CAISGGGNPQETQYF. The CDR3, as DNA: TGTGCCATCAGTGGTGGGGGGAACCCCCAAGAGACCCAGTACTTC.

In this sample, this clonotype turned up many times. As DNA, the CDR3 is TGCGCCAGCAGTGATCCGGCAGATACGCAGTATTTT. This codes for CASSDPADTQYF. The chain uses TRBV10-1 and TRBJ2-3, with D hard to call. In germline, CDR1 is WNHNN, CDR2 SYGVQD (reference sequence). This CDR3 region has 12 residues. Trimming left V 3 bases short and J 4 bases short, with 5 bases between.

This clonotype has only a few counts. This chain joins TRBV7-9 and TRBJ2-7; D is ambiguous. With 1 base removed from V and 6 bases from J, the gap between germline ends came to 7 bases. The germline V gene encodes CDR1 SEHNR and CDR2 FQNEAQ (reference sequence). This CDR3 has 12 amino acids. For the CDR3, the DNA is TGTGCCAGCAGCTTAGATTCTACCGAGCAGTACTTC. This gives the protein CASSLDSTEQYF.

In nucleotides, the CDR3 is TGTGCCTGGAGTGTAGGACAGGGGTACGAGCAGTACTTC. It encodes CAWSVGQGYEQYF. The chain couples TRBV30 to TRBJ2-7; TRBD1 agrees at 9 bases. Germline CDR1 GTSNPN, CDR2 SVGIG (reference sequence). With 0 bases clipped from V and 4 bases from J, the junction kept 1 base outside the gene matches. This CDR3 contains 13 residues.

V gene TRBV7-2 combines with J gene TRBJ1-6; D unclear. V lost 6 bases and J 9 bases, leaving 9 bases between the germline ends. From germline, CDR1 is SGHTA and CDR2 FQGNSA. This CDR3 region has 12 residues. This CDR3 is CASRISGSPLHF. In DNA form, the CDR3 reads TGTGCCAGCAGGATAAGCGGTTCACCCCTCCACTTT.

As for this clonotype: Germline and junction disagree at one end, which may indicate a read error. J is TRBJ2-5 and V is TRBV7-8, with 9 bases matching TRBD1. Germline CDR1 reads SGHVS; CDR2 reads FQNEAQ. The CDR3 runs 14 residues. The CDR3 protein is CANSLGDREETQYF. The CDR3, as DNA: TGTGCCAACAGCTTAGGGGACAGGGAAGAGACCCAGTACTTC.

This clonotype was recorded at least ten times. The chain is built from TRBV6-8 and TRBJ2-5; TRBD1 or TRBD2 may be the D gene (5 bases each). The germline V gene has CDR1 MNHGY and CDR2 SAAAGT. Trimming took off 2 bases at V and 2 bases at J, with 18 bases between the two ends. CDR3 length: 17 amino acids. The CDR3 region is CASSYLARGTQQETQYF. CDR3 bases: TGTGCCAGCAGTTACCTCGCCCGAGGGACCCAACAAGAGACCCAGTACTTC.

The rearrangement links TRBV20-1 to TRBJ2-2, with 8 bases lining up with TRBD1. V dropped 0 bases and J dropped 1; count of bases not matched to a gene: 4. Germline V gene data show CDR1 as DFQATT and CDR2 as SNEGSKA (reference sequence). The CDR3 covers 16 residues. In DNA, the CDR3 is TGCAGTGCTAGAGATACCGGGACAGGGAACACCGGGGAGCTGTTTTTT. This gives the protein CSARDTGTGNTGELFF.

The chain joins TRBV5-1 to TRBJ2-1; 13 nucleotides agree with TRBD2. Germline values: CDR1 SGHRS, CDR2 YFSETQ. V shed 1 base, J shed 8 bases, and the junction held 3 bases outside the gene matches. This CDR3 is 15 amino acids long. CDR3 amino acids: CASSLLTSGGHEQFF. DNA for the CDR3: TGCGCCAGCAGCTTGTTGACTAGCGGGGGGCATGAGCAGTTCTTC.

A few counts support this clonotype. The chain uses TRBV6-5 and TRBJ2-1, with unresolved D. Germline V lookup: CDR1 MNHEY, CDR2 SVGAGI. Trimming cost V 8 bases and J 6 bases, with 14 bases left between them. The CDR3 runs 13 residues. CDR3 nucleotide sequence: TGTGCCAGCGGTAGGGCAGGTCGCAATGAGCAGTTCTTC. Translating gives CASGRAGRNEQFF.

The chain joins TRBV2 to TRBJ1-5, with 11 bases fitting TRBD1. CDR3 length: 15 amino acids. The germline V gene encodes CDR1 SNHLY and CDR2 FYNNEI. With V trimmed by 10 bases and J by 3 bases, 8 bases remained unmatched. The CDR3 nucleotides are TGTGCCACCAGGCTGGGACAGGGGGTCAATCAGCCCCAGCATTTT. Translated: CATRLGQGVNQPQHF.

J is TRBJ2-3 and V is TRBV11-2; 8 bases align to TRBD1. CDR1 is SGHAT, CDR2 FQNNGV, per germline. The CDR3 consists of 15 residues. V lost 2 bases, J lost 0 bases, and 1 base stayed unmatched. CDR3 sequence reads: CASSLRQGSTDTQYF. The DNA of the CDR3 is TGTGCCAGCAGCTTAAGACAGGGGAGCACAGATACGCAGTATTTT.

This chain connects TRBV11-2 to TRBJ1-6; a weak D match, TRBD1 (6 bases). The V end was cut by 3 bases, the J end by 6 bases, with 12 bases between. Germline loops: CDR1 SGHAT, CDR2 FQNNGV. This CDR3 spans 15 amino acids. The CDR3 DNA follows: TGTGCCAGCAGCTTCGCGGGGGCCTCTAATTCACCCCTCCACTTT. Protein sequence: CASSFAGASNSPLHF.

This clonotype was detected a few times. The rearrangement uses TRBV9 and TRBJ2-5; a weak D match, TRBD1 (5 bases). Deletions cut 0 bases from V and 5 bases from J, with 5 bases between. The CDR3 is made up of 12 amino acids. Germline CDR1 is SGDLS and CDR2 is YYNGEE. Written as DNA, the CDR3 is TGTGCCAGCAGCGTAGAGGGGGAGACCCAGTACTTC. Its translation is CASSVEGETQYF.

The chain has TRBV30 and TRBJ2-3, with 8 bases identical to TRBD2. With V trimmed by 1 base and J by 4 bases, 1 base remained unmatched. The CDR3 is made up of 13 amino acids. The germline V gene has CDR1 GTSNPN and CDR2 SVGIG (reference sequence). This chain's CDR3 is CAWSAGGPDTQYF. The CDR3 DNA follows: TGTGCCTGGAGTGCGGGGGGGCCAGATACGCAGTATTTT.

The CDR3 nucleotides read TGTGCCAGCAAACAGGGCGGTCAGCCCCAGCATTTT. As protein: CASKQGGQPQHF. The chain carries TRBV12-3 or TRBV12-4 and TRBJ1-5; possibly TRBD1 for D (6 bases). Trimming took 7 bases from V and 6 from J, leaving 10 bases between them. The CDR3 runs 12 residues.

This clonotype was recorded at least ten times. The J gene is TRBJ1-2, the V gene TRBV6-6, with 12 positions matching TRBD1. This CDR3 has 19 amino acids. V lost 2 bases, J lost 4 bases, and 14 bases stayed unmatched. Germline loops: CDR1 MNHNY, CDR2 SVGAGI (reference sequence). In DNA, the CDR3 is TGTGCCAGCAGTTACATCGGCGGGACAGGGGGCAGACCGGGCTATGGCTACACCTTC. Translation gives CASSYIGGTGGRPGYGYTF.

This clonotype has a handful of counts. The chain links TRBV2 to TRBJ2-2; 7 positions match TRBD2. Germline CDR1 and CDR2: SNHLY and FYNNEI. V gave up 3 bases and J gave up 3 bases; unmatched junction bases: 7. The CDR3 is 16 residues long. CDR3 nucleotide sequence: TGTGCCAGCAGTGAGCTGGGCGGGGGACACACCGGGGAGCTGTTTTTT. Residues: CASSELGGGHTGELFF.

This rearrangement joins TRBV12-3 or TRBV12-4 to TRBJ2-5; D possibly corresponds to TRBD2 (6 bases). This CDR3 contains 15 residues. The germline V and J ends were trimmed by 5 bases and 1 base, with 14 bases remaining between them. CDR3 protein: CASSLRRAGQETQYF. The CDR3 DNA is TGTGCCAGCAGTCTCAGGAGGGCCGGCCAAGAGACCCAGTACTTC.

The chain is built from TRBV30 and TRBJ2-7; D may be TRBD1 or TRBD2 (6 bases each). Germline-derived CDR1 and CDR2 are GTSNPN and SVGIG (reference sequence). The CDR3 runs to 13 residues. V shed 0 bases and J shed 6 bases, with 12 bases lying between them. This CDR3 reads CAWSVRRGGEQYF. Written as DNA, the CDR3 is TGTGCCTGGAGTGTACGCAGGGGAGGCGAGCAGTACTTC.

The chain employs TRBV5-4 and TRBJ2-3; 10 bases are a match to TRBD1. Germline lookup yields CDR1 SGHNT and CDR2 YYREEE (reference sequence). The CDR3 is made up of 15 amino acids. J was trimmed by 3 bases and V by 3 bases; bases with no gene match: 4. CDR3 DNA: TGTGCCAGCAGCTACGACAGGGGGCGGACAGATACGCAGTATTTT. Translation: CASSYDRGRTDTQYF.

The chain is built from TRBV6-2 or TRBV6-3 and TRBJ1-3; unclear D gene. Germline V gene sequence: CDR1 MNHEY, CDR2 SVGEGT. V shed 6 bases and J shed 3 bases, with 6 bases lying between them. This CDR3 has 12 residues. CDR3 region: CASSRFGNTIYF. DNA of the CDR3: TGTGCCAGCAGCCGCTTTGGAAACACCATATATTTT.

The J gene is TRBJ1-2, the V gene TRBV7-2; TRBD1 might be the D (5 bases). The CDR3 loop spans 15 amino acids. With 1 base removed from V and 7 bases from J, the gap between germline ends came to 16 bases. Germline CDR1 is SGHTA and CDR2 is FQGNSA. The CDR3 nucleotides read TGTGCCAGCAGCTTAGGTACGGGGGTCGAGGCTGGCTACACCTTC. Protein: CASSLGTGVEAGYTF.

This chain joins TRBV2 and TRBJ1-4; no reliable D call. V lost 8 bases to trimming and J lost 3 bases, with 13 bases between them. The CDR3 is 14 residues long. Germline values: CDR1 SNHLY, CDR2 FYNNEI. The CDR3 DNA sequence: TGTGCCAGCCAACCTCTGCGATCTAATGAAAAACTGTTTTTT. It translates to CASQPLRSNEKLFF.